What follows is one T cell receptor (beta chain) and its context. Exposed participants came across a COVID-19 case within 2 weeks before study entry. Sequencing used immunoSEQ multiplex PCR; TCRdb keeps in-frame clones, though not all of them. Here the sample spans around 220,000 clones, 90% being singletons. The sample belongs to a study of blood T cell repertoires in COVID-19. Study context: PBMCs, B-cell-depleted T cells, or T cells were the source of the cDNA or gDNA that made up the material.

Germline CDR1 reads PRHDT; CDR2 reads FYEKMQ (reference sequence). CDR3 size: 14 residues. The V end lost 1 base, the J end lost 2 bases, and 9 bases lay between the germline ends. The sample was PBMCs or T cells enriched from blood (not recorded which). The gene calls are TRBV13 and TRBJ2-7; D not resolved. The sequence was collected from a man between 25 and 39 years old who had been exposed to COVID-19. The CDR3 DNA sequence: TGTGCCAGCAGCTTAGAGCGTAGTACCTACGAGCAGTACTTC. Protein sequence: CASSLERSTYEQYF.